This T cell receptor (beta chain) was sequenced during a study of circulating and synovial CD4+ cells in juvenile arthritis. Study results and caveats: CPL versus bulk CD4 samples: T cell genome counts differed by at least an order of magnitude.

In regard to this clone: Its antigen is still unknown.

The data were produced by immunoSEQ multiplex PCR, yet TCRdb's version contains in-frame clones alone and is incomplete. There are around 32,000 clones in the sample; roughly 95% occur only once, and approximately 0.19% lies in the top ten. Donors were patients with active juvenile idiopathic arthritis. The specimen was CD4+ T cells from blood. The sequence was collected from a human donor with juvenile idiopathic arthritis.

The CDR3, as DNA: TGTGCCAGCAGTCGGACAGAAAAAATCTCCTACGAGCAGTACTTC. Translation gives CASSRTEKISYEQYF. The V gene is TRBV28, the J gene TRBJ2-5; possibly TRBD1 for D (6 bases). The assigned J gene may be wrong: the sequence end matches TRBJ2-7 better. The CDR3 has 15 amino acids. Germline-derived CDR1 and CDR2 are MDHEN and SYDVKM.